This T cell receptor beta chain was retrieved from a study of spatial heterogeneity in lung cancer. Time point noted: sample taken at primary tumor resection. No cell sorting; template was whole RNA from tumor, lung tissue or PBMC. This CDR3 spans 16 amino acids. Germline CDR1 and CDR2: SGHRS and YFSETQ. V dropped 4 bases and J dropped 5 bases, with 20 bases sitting between them. This clonotype has ten or more counts. In TCRdb, the 5' RACE reads were re-called with MiXCR into one record per CDR3 protein. This sample has 45,000 to 65,000 distinct CDR3 sequences, with around 7% found just once. This receptor was taken from a female donor with early-stage non-small cell lung cancer. Specimen: PBMCs, collected at surgery. The chain couples TRBV5-1 to TRBJ2-3; D may be TRBD1 (5 bases). The CDR3, as DNA: TGCGCCAGCAGCCTGGGGCTATATACGGCTGGAGATACGCAGTATTTT. Its protein product is CASSLGLYTAGDTQYF. The full variable domain, with the rest looked up from reference TRBV5-1 and TRBJ2-3, is KAGVTQTPRYLIKTRGQQVTLSCSPISGHRSVSWYQQTPGQGLQFLFEYFSETQRNKGNFPGRFSGRQFSNSRSEMNVSTLELGDSALYLCASSLGLYTAGDTQYFGPGTRLTVL.